Listed below are T cell receptor beta chains from one sample, sequenced in a study of blood T cell repertoires in COVID-19. Sequencing used immunoSEQ multiplex PCR; TCRdb keeps in-frame clones, though not all of them. The table includes fewer than 200,000 clones, 81% detected once. Sequenced input: peripheral blood. The origin of the receptors is a woman aged 40 to 50 with COVID-19, enrolled during active disease. Both conserved end residues are part of each CDR3. D genes are given only for firm matches. For some rows the clone size is stated as once, few or many, or as a class when expanded; others skip it.

D	size	J	V	CDR3	DNA
-	-	TRBJ1-1	TRBV28	CASSLFRGGGSTEAFF	TGTGCCAGCAGTTTATTCCGAGGGGGGGGGAGCACTGAAGCTTTCTTT
-	-	TRBJ2-7	TRBV4-1	CASSQDFFQGSYEQYF	TGCGCCAGCAGCCAAGATTTTTTTCAGGGGAGCTACGAGCAGTACTTC
TRBD1	-	TRBJ1-1	TRBV5-4	CASSQGQGAVFTEAFF	TGTGCCAGCAGCCAGGGACAGGGGGCGGTATTCACTGAAGCTTTCTTT
-	-	TRBJ1-1	TRBV5-4	CASSLVKAGTEAFF	TGTGCCAGCAGCTTGGTGAAGGCAGGCACTGAAGCTTTCTTT
TRBD1	-	TRBJ1-5	TRBV12-3/TRBV12-4	CASSRGQNQPQHF	TGTGCCAGCAGTAGGGGACAGAATCAGCCCCAGCATTTT
TRBD1	few	TRBJ2-5	TRBV6-1	CASSEAGTGVQLEETQYF	TGTGCCAGCAGTGAAGCGGGGACAGGGGTTCAGCTAGAGGAGACCCAGTACTTC
-	-	TRBJ2-7	TRBV24-1	CATSDTEDSSYEQYF	TGTGCCACCAGTGATACTGAGGACAGTTCCTACGAGCAGTACTTC
TRBD2	-	TRBJ2-5	TRBV19	CASSVTSEVETQYF	TGTGCCAGTAGTGTGACTAGCGAGGTGGAGACCCAGTACTTC
-	-	TRBJ1-2	TRBV19	CASSIALGRANYGYTF	TGTGCCAGTAGTATAGCGTTGGGGCGTGCTAACTATGGCTACACCTTC
TRBD1	few	TRBJ1-2	TRBV5-1	CASSDRAGRGYTF	TGCGCCAGCAGCGACAGGGCGGGAAGAGGCTACACCTTC
TRBD1	-	TRBJ2-2	TRBV4-1	CASSHLGTGVPGELFF	TGCGCCAGCAGCCACCTCGGGACAGGGGTCCCCGGGGAGCTGTTTTTT
TRBD1	-	TRBJ1-1	TRBV11-1	CASSLASGQGEAFF	TGTGCCAGCAGCTTAGCGTCGGGACAGGGTGAAGCTTTCTTT
TRBD1	few	TRBJ1-2	TRBV7-9	CASRGDRPYGYTF	TGTGCCAGCAGGGGGGACAGGCCCTATGGCTACACCTTC
-	-	TRBJ1-2	TRBV29-1	CSVYRDKVGGYTF	TGCAGCGTCTACAGGGATAAGGTGGGGGGCTACACCTTC
TRBD1	-	TRBJ1-2	TRBV19	CASSSWDRDKYGYTF	TGTGCCAGTAGTAGCTGGGACAGAGATAAATATGGCTACACCTTC
TRBD1	-	TRBJ1-1	TRBV6-5	CASSSAGTGTEAFF	TGTGCCAGCAGTTCCGCGGGGACAGGCACTGAAGCTTTCTTT
TRBD1	-	TRBJ2-5	TRBV15	CATSTQGAQETQYF	TGTGCCACCAGCACGCAGGGGGCTCAAGAGACCCAGTACTTC
TRBD2	-	TRBJ2-7	TRBV4-1	CASSQRGLAANEQYF	TGCGCCAGCAGCCAACGGGGACTAGCGGCTAACGAGCAGTACTTC
-	-	TRBJ1-5	TRBV7-8	CASSLQTGSNQPQHF	TGTGCCAGCAGCTTACAAACAGGCAGCAATCAGCCCCAGCATTTT
-	-	TRBJ2-1	TRBV2	CASSRSGTPGGNEQFF	TGTGCCAGCTCGCGGTCGGGGACTCCTGGAGGCAATGAGCAGTTCTTC
TRBD1	-	TRBJ1-1	TRBV18	CASSEGQGIGTFF	TGTGCCAGCTCAGAGGGACAGGGGATCGGGACTTTCTTT
-	-	TRBJ1-5	TRBV7-8	CASSLGGPRTGQPQHF	TGTGCCAGCAGCTTAGGGGGGCCCAGAACTGGTCAGCCCCAGCATTTT
-	-	TRBJ2-5	TRBV4-2	CASSPPGSAEGTQYF	TGTGCCAGCAGCCCCCCTGGGAGCGCCGAGGGGACCCAGTACTTC
TRBD1	many	TRBJ2-2	TRBV7-7	CASTKGQGSGELFF	TGTGCTAGCACCAAAGGACAGGGATCCGGGGAGCTGTTTTTT
-	-	TRBJ1-4	TRBV19	CASSMPSGDATNEKLFF	TGTGCCAGTAGTATGCCCAGCGGTGATGCAACTAATGAAAAACTGTTTTTT
-	-	TRBJ1-1	TRBV30	CAQGRGTEAFF	TGTGCTCAAGGGAGGGGGACTGAAGCTTTCTTT
-	once	TRBJ2-3	TRBV5-4	CASRGMGHLGTDTQYF	TGTGCCAGCAGAGGGATGGGACACCTCGGGACAGATACGCAGTATTTT
-	once	TRBJ2-5	TRBV19	CASSMTPGETQYF	TGTGCCAGTAGTATGACCCCAGGAGAGACCCAGTACTTC
-	-	TRBJ2-2	TRBV14	CASSEDSTYTGELFF	TGTGCCAGCAGCGAGGACAGTACCTACACCGGGGAGCTGTTTTTT
-	-	TRBJ1-1	TRBV19	CASIERALNTEAFF	TGTGCCAGTATCGAGAGGGCCCTTAACACTGAAGCTTTCTTT
-	few	TRBJ1-5	TRBV6-6	CASSPGNQPQHF	TGTGCCAGCAGCCCCGGGAATCAGCCCCAGCATTTT
-	-	TRBJ1-2	TRBV7-9	CASSLGQGNYGYTF	TGTGCCAGCAGCTTGGGGCAGGGCAACTATGGCTACACCTTC
-	-	TRBJ1-2	TRBV3-1/TRBV3-2	CASSLQGNGYTF	TGTGCCAGCTCCTTACAGGGCAACGGCTACACCTTC
-	-	TRBJ1-1	TRBV18	CASSPTAAAGVVNTEAFF	TGTGCCAGCTCACCTACGGCAGCGGCAGGGGTGGTGAACACTGAAGCTTTCTTT
-	few	TRBJ1-3	TRBV3-1/TRBV3-2	CASSQDFQGLSGNTIYF	TGTGCCAGCAGCCAAGATTTTCAGGGGTTGTCTGGAAACACCATATATTTT
-	-	TRBJ2-2	TRBV3-1/TRBV3-2	CASSTLANTGELFF	TGTGCCAGCAGCACACTAGCGAACACCGGGGAGCTGTTTTTT
-	-	TRBJ1-2	TRBV14	CASSQDPKGRGYYGYTF	TGTGCCAGCAGCCAAGATCCTAAGGGTCGGGGATACTATGGCTACACCTTC
-	-	TRBJ2-2	TRBV28	CASSLDSRNTGELFF	TGTGCCAGCAGTTTGGACAGCCGGAACACCGGGGAGCTGTTTTTT
-	-	TRBJ2-3	TRBV5-5	CASSLLVRGADTQYF	TGTGCCAGCAGCTTGTTGGTCAGGGGGGCAGATACGCAGTATTTT
-	-	TRBJ2-5	TRBV5-1	CASSKDSGPETQYF	TGCGCCAGCAGCAAGGATAGCGGACCCGAGACCCAGTACTTC
-	-	TRBJ2-2	TRBV19	CASSIGGGNKFGELFF	TGTGCCAGTAGTATAGGGGGCGGGAATAAATTCGGGGAGCTGTTTTTT
TRBD1	-	TRBJ2-3	TRBV6-5	CASLLDRGSTDTQYF	TGTGCCAGCCTACTAGACAGGGGTAGCACAGATACGCAGTATTTT
TRBD1	once	TRBJ1-2	TRBV12-3/TRBV12-4	CASSSGGSYGYTF	TGTGCCAGCAGTTCAGGGGGGTCCTATGGCTACACCTTC
TRBD1	-	TRBJ2-1	TRBV11-1	CASSLAGQRTNEQFF	TGTGCCAGCAGCTTAGCGGGACAGAGGACCAATGAGCAGTTCTTC
-	once	TRBJ1-1	TRBV19	CASSIGLTEAFF	TGTGCCAGTAGTATAGGGCTGACTGAAGCTTTCTTT
-	-	TRBJ1-6	TRBV14	CASSPGYPLSSYNSPLHF	TGTGCCAGCAGCCCAGGGTATCCTCTAAGCTCCTATAATTCACCCCTCCACTTT
-	-	TRBJ1-1	TRBV7-9	CASSSQGSGTEAFF	TGTGCCAGCAGCTCACAGGGTTCAGGCACTGAAGCTTTCTTT
-	-	TRBJ1-4	TRBV30	CAWSAERANEKLFF	TGTGCCTGGAGCGCAGAGAGGGCTAATGAAAAACTGTTTTTT
-	-	TRBJ2-7	TRBV14	CASSQAVLYEQYF	TGTGCCAGCAGCCAAGCGGTTCTCTACGAGCAGTACTTC
TRBD2	-	TRBJ2-1	TRBV27	CASKPRLADNEQFF	TGTGCCAGCAAGCCGAGACTAGCGGACAATGAGCAGTTCTTC
TRBD2	-	TRBJ2-3	TRBV9	CASSTPAPGTSGDTDTQYF	TGTGCCAGCAGCACACCTGCTCCCGGGACTAGCGGGGATACAGATACGCAGTATTTT
TRBD1	-	TRBJ2-5	TRBV19	CASSIMYRGKETQYF	TGTGCCAGTAGTATAATGTACAGGGGTAAAGAGACCCAGTACTTC